Sequencing of this TCR beta chain was carried out in a study of blood T cells in healthy people across ages. Study-wide findings and caveats: CMV status of donors was not determined, possibly confounding expanded clonotype changes. Diversity estimates from one million T cells were considered underestimates.

Per sample, a minimum of 6 million PBMCs were isolated. This clonotype was observed a handful of times. Antigen: not known. A second about 6 to 12 cycle PCR used barcoded and J-beta primers. Each sample provided no less than 2.5 million CDR3-containing paired-end reads. Using its own MiXCR run on the 5' RACE reads, TCRdb lists one record per CDR3 protein. The repertoire includes nearly 1 million distinct CDR3 sequences, roughly 47% of them detected once, and over 20% sits in the top ten. Trimming took off 0 bases at V and 1 base at J, with 9 bases between the two ends. Germline values: CDR1 DFQATT, CDR2 SNEGSKA (reference sequence). CDR3 length equals 14 residues.

Sequenced: blood. The chain uses TRBV20-1 and TRBJ2-5; D unclear. This clonotype originated in a woman aged 55-69 years in good health. Here the CDR3 reads CSARDGNSQETQYF. The CDR3 DNA is TGCAGTGCTAGAGATGGGAACAGCCAAGAGACCCAGTACTTC.